This T cell receptor beta chain was identified during a study of OX40 agonist ivuxolimab in advanced cancers. Study-wide background: Among those treated, three patients had partial responses, one with hepatocellular carcinoma and two with cutaneous melanoma.

The CDR3 is 16 amino acids. V lost 2 bases and J lost 6; bases outside the gene matches: 6. Germline CDR1 SNHLY, CDR2 FYNNEI. Assay: immunoSEQ multiplex PCR; the TCRdb copy retains only in-frame clones and omits some. The repertoire has 94,000 or so clones, around 84% of them found once; the top ten carry 0.95% to 1.3%. This TCR came from an adult with an advanced solid tumor such as melanoma, head and neck, liver or kidney cancer. This specimen consisted of CD4+ or CD8+ T cells sorted from blood, obtained in a trial of the OX40 agonist ivuxolimab. The chain carries TRBV2 and TRBJ1-5, with 11 nucleotides matching TRBD1. CDR3 amino acids: CASSERTGGASQPQHF. CDR3 sequence (DNA): TGTGCCAGCAGTGAAAGGACAGGGGGCGCCTCTCAGCCCCAGCATTTT.